The rows below give T cell receptor beta chains drawn from one sample of a study of low-dose radiotherapy and immunotherapy resistance in tumors. TCRdb analysed the reads with MiXCR anew, one entry per CDR3 protein. The sample lists around 65,000 distinct CDR3 sequences; more than 20% were seen once. Sequencing was performed on PBMCs, taken before treatment. The source is a male donor with rectosigmoid adenocarcinoma. Both conserved end residues are part of each CDR3. A D gene is named only where the DNA matches it firmly. Size tells how often a clone was seen (once, few, many) or the class of an expanded clone, and some rows leave it out.

CDR3nt	CDR3aa	d_gene	v_gene	abundance	j_gene
TGCAGTGCTCCGAGGGGGAGCGGGATCCTAAATGAGCAGTTCTTC	CSAPRGSGILNEQFF	-	TRBV20-1	-	TRBJ2-1
TGTGCCAGCAGCTCCGGGACTGCAGACCCGTATTTT	CASSSGTADPYF	-	TRBV5-4	few	TRBJ2-3
TGTGCCAGCAGTTACATGGCAGGACTCACAGATACGCAGTATTTT	CASSYMAGLTDTQYF	-	TRBV6-2/TRBV6-3	many	TRBJ2-3
TGTGCCAGCAGTGTATCAGGAAACTACGAGCAGTACTTC	CASSVSGNYEQYF	-	TRBV6-2/TRBV6-3	-	TRBJ2-7
TGTGCCAGCTCACCAGCTGAGGTATCGGTTCTGGTTGGCTACACCTTC	CASSPAEVSVLVGYTF	-	TRBV18	many	TRBJ1-2
TGCGCCAGCATCGAGAGGGACAGTCATCGCTATGGCTACACCTTC	CASIERDSHRYGYTF	TRBD1	TRBV10-1	many	TRBJ1-2
TGTGCCAGCAGCTCTAATTGGAAGGGACAGGCGGAAAGGGAGACCCAGTACTTC	CASSSNWKGQAERETQYF	TRBD1	TRBV11-2	many	TRBJ2-5
TGTGCCAGCAGTCCCCTAGCCGTCCGCGAGCAGTACTTC	CASSPLAVREQYF	-	TRBV25-1	-	TRBJ2-7
TGTGCCACCAGTGATCCCCGGACAGGGAGTGACATTCAGTACTTC	CATSDPRTGSDIQYF	TRBD1	TRBV24-1	many	TRBJ2-4
TGTGCCAGCAGTTTGGATCCGGGACAGGGATCCGACGAGCAGTACTTC	CASSLDPGQGSDEQYF	TRBD1	TRBV28	many	TRBJ2-7
TGTGCCAGCAGACCGGGACCCCACAACGATAATGGCTACACCTTC	CASRPGPHNDNGYTF	-	TRBV28	few	TRBJ1-2
TGTGCCAGCAGCTTAGAAGGGGGGTCCTCCTACAATGAGCAGTTCTTC	CASSLEGGSSYNEQFF	-	TRBV11-3	-	TRBJ2-1